A selection of T cell receptor beta chains follows, all from one sample in a study of blood T cell repertoires in COVID-19. TCRdb's table, derived via immunoSEQ multiplex PCR, lists solely in-frame clones and lacks some. The profile shows 210,000 or so clones, 83% of them singletons. Input material: PBMCs or T cells enriched from blood (not recorded which). The receptors derive from a woman between 50 and 59 years old who had been exposed to COVID-19. The conserved cysteine and the conserved F or W are not part of the CDR3 here. The order of the fields is clone size, J gene, V gene, CDR3 protein. Size tells how often a clone was seen (once, few, many) or the class of an expanded clone, and some rows leave it out.

clone size: .; J gene: TRBJ1-1; V gene: TRBV4-3; CDR3 protein: ASSDRGFETEAF
clone size: .; J gene: TRBJ1-5; V gene: TRBV28; CDR3 protein: ASSFGSNQPQH
clone size: .; J gene: TRBJ1-2; V gene: TRBV18; CDR3 protein: ASSPRGDLGYT
clone size: once; J gene: TRBJ2-6; V gene: TRBV3-1/TRBV3-2; CDR3 protein: ASSQNRGSGANVLT
clone size: .; J gene: TRBJ1-6; V gene: TRBV9; CDR3 protein: ASSVDEGNNSPLH
clone size: .; J gene: TRBJ1-1; V gene: TRBV30; CDR3 protein: AWTALGDSKSVGF
clone size: .; J gene: TRBJ2-2; V gene: TRBV19; CDR3 protein: ASSIPTGKWAGELF
clone size: once; J gene: TRBJ1-6; V gene: TRBV4-1; CDR3 protein: ASSPLPGQTSPLH
clone size: .; J gene: TRBJ1-1; V gene: TRBV6-5; CDR3 protein: ASSYEDTEAF
clone size: .; J gene: TRBJ2-5; V gene: TRBV3-1/TRBV3-2; CDR3 protein: ASSQVPGQETQY
clone size: .; J gene: TRBJ2-2; V gene: TRBV3-1/TRBV3-2; CDR3 protein: ASSQALGTGELF
clone size: .; J gene: TRBJ2-2; V gene: TRBV19; CDR3 protein: ASSGQGYTGELF
clone size: .; J gene: TRBJ2-1; V gene: TRBV10-2; CDR3 protein: ASRGTSGGNEQF
clone size: .; J gene: TRBJ1-2; V gene: TRBV19; CDR3 protein: ASSVDRGSGYT
clone size: .; J gene: TRBJ2-5; V gene: TRBV5-1; CDR3 protein: ASTRGVSGGSETQY
clone size: .; J gene: TRBJ1-2; V gene: TRBV27; CDR3 protein: ASSLTAPTPGGYT
clone size: few; J gene: TRBJ2-1; V gene: TRBV21-1; CDR3 protein: ASSKRPAGLESNEQF